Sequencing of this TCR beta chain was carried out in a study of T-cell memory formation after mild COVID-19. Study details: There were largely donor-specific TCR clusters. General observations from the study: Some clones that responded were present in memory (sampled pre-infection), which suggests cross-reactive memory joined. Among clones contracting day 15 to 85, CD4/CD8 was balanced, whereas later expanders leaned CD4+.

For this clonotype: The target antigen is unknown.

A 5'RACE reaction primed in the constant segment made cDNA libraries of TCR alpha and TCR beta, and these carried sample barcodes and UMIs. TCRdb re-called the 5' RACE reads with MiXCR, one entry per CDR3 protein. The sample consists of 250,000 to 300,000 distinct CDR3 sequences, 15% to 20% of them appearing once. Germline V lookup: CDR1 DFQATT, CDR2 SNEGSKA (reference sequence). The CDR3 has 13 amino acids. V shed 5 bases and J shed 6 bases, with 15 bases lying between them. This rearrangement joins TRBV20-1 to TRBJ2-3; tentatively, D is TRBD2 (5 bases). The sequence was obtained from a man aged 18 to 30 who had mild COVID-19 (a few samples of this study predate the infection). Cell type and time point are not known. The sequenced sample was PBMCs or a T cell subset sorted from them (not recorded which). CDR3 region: CSAATRRSDTQYF. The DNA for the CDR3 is TGCAGTGCTGCTACTAGAAGGTCCGATACGCAGTATTTT.